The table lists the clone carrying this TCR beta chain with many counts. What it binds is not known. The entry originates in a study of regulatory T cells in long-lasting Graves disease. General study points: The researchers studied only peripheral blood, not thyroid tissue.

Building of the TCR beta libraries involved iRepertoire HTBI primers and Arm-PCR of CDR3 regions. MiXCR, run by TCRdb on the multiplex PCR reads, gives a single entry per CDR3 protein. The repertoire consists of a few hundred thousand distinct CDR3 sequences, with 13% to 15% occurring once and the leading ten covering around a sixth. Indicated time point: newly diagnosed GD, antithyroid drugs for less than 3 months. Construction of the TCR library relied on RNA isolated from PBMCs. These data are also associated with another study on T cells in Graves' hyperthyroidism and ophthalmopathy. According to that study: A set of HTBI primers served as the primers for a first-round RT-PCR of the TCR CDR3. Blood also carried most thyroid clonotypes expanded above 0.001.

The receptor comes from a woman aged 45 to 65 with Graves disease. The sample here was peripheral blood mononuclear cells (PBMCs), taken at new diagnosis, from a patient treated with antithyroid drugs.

The CDR3 region is CASSYGTGGEQYF. The CDR3 DNA follows: TGTGCCAGCAGTTATGGGACAGGGGGCGAGCAGTACTTC. This sequence joins TRBV27 and TRBJ2-7; 11 positions agree with TRBD1. The CDR3 covers 13 residues. The V segment lost 4 bases and the J segment 6 bases; nucleotides outside the gene matches: 2. Germline assignment: CDR1 MNHEY and CDR2 SMNVEV (reference sequence).